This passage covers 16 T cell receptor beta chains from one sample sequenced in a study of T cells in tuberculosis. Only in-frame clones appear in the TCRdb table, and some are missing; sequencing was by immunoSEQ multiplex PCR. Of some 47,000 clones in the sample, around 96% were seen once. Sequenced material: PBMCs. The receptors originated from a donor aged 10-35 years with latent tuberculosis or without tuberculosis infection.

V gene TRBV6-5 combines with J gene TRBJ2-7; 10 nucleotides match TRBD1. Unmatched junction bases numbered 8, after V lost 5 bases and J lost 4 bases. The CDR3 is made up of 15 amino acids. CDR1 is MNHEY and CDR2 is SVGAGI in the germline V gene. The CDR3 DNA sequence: TGTGCCAGCAGTAAGGACAGGGGGACTACTTACGAGCAGTACTTC. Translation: CASSKDRGTTYEQYF.

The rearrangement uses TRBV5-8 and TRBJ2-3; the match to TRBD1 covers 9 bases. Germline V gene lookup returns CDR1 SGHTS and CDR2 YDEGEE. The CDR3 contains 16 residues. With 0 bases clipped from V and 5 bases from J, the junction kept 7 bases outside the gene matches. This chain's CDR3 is CASSLDRGLPGDTQYF. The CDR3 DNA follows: TGTGCCAGCAGCTTGGACAGGGGGCTCCCTGGAGATACGCAGTATTTT.

CDR3 in amino acids: CASSPRTGIGNTQYF. The CDR3 DNA reads as TGTGCCAGCAGCCCGCGAACGGGGATTGGGAATACGCAGTATTTT. The chain joins TRBV7-2 to TRBJ2-3; tentatively, D is TRBD2 (5 bases). This CDR3 is 15 amino acids long. Trimming took off 5 bases at V and 7 bases at J, with 19 bases between the two ends. CDR1 and CDR2 (germline): SGHTA, FQGNSA.

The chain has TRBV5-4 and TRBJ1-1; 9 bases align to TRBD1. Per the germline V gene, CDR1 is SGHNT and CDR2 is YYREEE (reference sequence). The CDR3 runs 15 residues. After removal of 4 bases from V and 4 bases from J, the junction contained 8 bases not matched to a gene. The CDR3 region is CASSLRTGVSTEAFF. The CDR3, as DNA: TGTGCCAGCAGCCTACGGACAGGGGTTTCCACTGAAGCTTTCTTT. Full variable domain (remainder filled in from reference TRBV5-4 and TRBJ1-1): ETGVTQSPTHLIKTRGQQVTLRCSSQSGHNTVSWYQQALGQGPQFIFQYYREEENGRGNFPPRFSGLQFPNYSSELNVNALELDDSALYLCASSLRTGVSTEAFFGQGTRLTVV.

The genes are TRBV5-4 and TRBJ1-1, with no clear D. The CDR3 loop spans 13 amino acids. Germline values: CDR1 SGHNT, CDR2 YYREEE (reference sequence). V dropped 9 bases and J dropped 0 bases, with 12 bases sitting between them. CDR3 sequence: CATSLQLNTEAFF. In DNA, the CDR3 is TGTGCCACCTCATTACAACTGAACACTGAAGCTTTCTTT.

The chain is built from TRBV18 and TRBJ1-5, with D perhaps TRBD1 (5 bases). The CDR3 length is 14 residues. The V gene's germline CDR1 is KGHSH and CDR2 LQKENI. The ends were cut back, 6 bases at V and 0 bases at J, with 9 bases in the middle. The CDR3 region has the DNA TGTGCCAGCTCCTCGACAGATAGCAATCAGCCCCAGCATTTT. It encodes CASSSTDSNQPQHF. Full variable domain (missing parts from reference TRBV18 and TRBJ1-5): NAGVMQNPRHLVRRRGQEARLRCSPMKGHSHVYWYRQLPEEGLKFMVYLQKENIIDESGMPKERFSAEFPKEGPSILRIQQVVRGDSAAYFCASSSTDSNQPQHFGDGTRLSIL.

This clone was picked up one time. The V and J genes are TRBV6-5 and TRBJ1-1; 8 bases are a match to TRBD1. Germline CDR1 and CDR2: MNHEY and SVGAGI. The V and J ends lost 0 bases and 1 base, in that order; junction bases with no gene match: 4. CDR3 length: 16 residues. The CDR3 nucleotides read TGTGCCAGCAGTTACTCGGACAGGGTGGCGAACACTGAAGCTTTCTTT. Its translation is CASSYSDRVANTEAFF.

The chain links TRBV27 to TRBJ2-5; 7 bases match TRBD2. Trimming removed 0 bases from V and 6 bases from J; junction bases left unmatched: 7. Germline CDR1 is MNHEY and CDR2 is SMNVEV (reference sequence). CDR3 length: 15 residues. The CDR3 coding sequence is TGTGCCAGCAGTTTATCGGGCGGGGGAAGTAAGACCCAGTACTTC. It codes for CASSLSGGGSKTQYF.

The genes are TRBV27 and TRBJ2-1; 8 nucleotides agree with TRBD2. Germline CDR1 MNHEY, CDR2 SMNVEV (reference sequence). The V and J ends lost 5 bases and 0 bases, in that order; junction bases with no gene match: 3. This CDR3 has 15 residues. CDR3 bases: TGTGCCAGCAGTATAAGCGGGAGCTCCTACAATGAGCAGTTCTTC. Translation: CASSISGSSYNEQFF.

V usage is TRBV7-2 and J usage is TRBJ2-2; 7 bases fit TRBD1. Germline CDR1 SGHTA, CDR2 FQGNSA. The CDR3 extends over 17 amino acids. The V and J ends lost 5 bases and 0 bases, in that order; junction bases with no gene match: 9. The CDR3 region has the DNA TGTGCCAGCAGCCGAAAGACAGGGTATGCGAACACCGGGGAGCTGTTTTTT. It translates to CASSRKTGYANTGELFF.

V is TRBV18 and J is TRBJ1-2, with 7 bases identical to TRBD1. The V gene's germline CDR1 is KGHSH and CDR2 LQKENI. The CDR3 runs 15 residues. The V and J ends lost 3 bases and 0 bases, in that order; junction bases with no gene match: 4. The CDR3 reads CASSPPGQTNYGYTF. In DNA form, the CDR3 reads TGTGCCAGCTCACCTCCGGGACAGACTAACTATGGCTACACCTTC.

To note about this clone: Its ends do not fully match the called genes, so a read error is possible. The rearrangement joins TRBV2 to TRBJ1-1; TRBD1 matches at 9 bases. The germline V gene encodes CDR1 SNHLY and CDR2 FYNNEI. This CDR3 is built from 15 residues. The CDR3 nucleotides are TGCGCCAGCATGTTACAGGGGGCGGGGGTCGCTGAAGCTTTCTTT. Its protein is CASMLQGAGVAEAFF. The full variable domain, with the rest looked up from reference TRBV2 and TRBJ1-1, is EPEVTQTPSHQVTQMGQEVILRCVPISNHLYFYWYRQILGQKVEFLVSFYNNEISEKSEIFDDQFSVERPDGSNFTLKIRSTKLEDSAMYFCASMLQGAGVAEAFFGQGTRLTVV.

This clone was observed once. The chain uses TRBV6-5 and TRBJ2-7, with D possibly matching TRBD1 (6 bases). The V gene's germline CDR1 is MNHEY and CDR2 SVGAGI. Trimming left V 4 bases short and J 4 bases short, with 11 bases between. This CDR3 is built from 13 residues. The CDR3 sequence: CASSSIQGYEQYF. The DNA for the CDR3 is TGTGCCAGCAGTTCTATTCAGGGGTACGAGCAGTACTTC.

DNA of the CDR3: TGCGCCAGCAGCCTAGGGACAGGGCGGACTAATGAAAAACTGTTTTTT. Protein: CASSLGTGRTNEKLFF. V and J are TRBV5-1 and TRBJ1-4, with TRBD1 matching 9 bases. CDR1 is SGHRS and CDR2 is YFSETQ in the germline V gene. V was clipped by 4 bases and J by 2 bases; unmatched bases: 6. The CDR3 has 16 residues.

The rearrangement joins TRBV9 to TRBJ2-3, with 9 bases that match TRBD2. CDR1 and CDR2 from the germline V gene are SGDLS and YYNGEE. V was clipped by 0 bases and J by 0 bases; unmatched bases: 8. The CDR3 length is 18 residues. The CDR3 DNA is TGTGCCAGCAGCGTAGGGGCTAGCGGGACCTTTAGCACAGATACGCAGTATTTT. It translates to CASSVGASGTFSTDTQYF.

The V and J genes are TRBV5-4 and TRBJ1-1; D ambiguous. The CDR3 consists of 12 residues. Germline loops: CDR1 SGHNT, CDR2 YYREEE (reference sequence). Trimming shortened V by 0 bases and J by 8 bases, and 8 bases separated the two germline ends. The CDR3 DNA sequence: TGTGCCAGCAGCTTGGATAGGCGGGAAGCTTTCTTT. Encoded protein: CASSLDRREAFF.